The 5 T cell receptor beta chains presented below share a single source sample, sequenced in a study of blood T cell repertoires in COVID-19. This table comes from immunoSEQ multiplex PCR, and its TCRdb copy is limited to in-frame clones, with some not included. The top ten hold about 3% of the sample, which has more than 150,000 clones, around nine tenths seen once. The sequencing sample was made of peripheral blood. All receptors derive from a man between 35 and 55 years old with active or convalescent COVID-19.

The V call is TRBV27, the J call TRBJ2-7, with D possibly matching TRBD1 (7 bases). Trimming stripped 5 bases from V and 8 bases from J, with 13 bases between. Germline V gene sequence: CDR1 MNHEY, CDR2 SMNVEV (reference sequence). This CDR3 is 12 amino acids long. The CDR3, as DNA: TGTGCCAGCAGTGGAGCAGGGGGGAAGCAGTACTTC. It encodes CASSGAGGKQYF.

About this clone: Other DNA sequences from this sample encode an identical CDR3 as well. J is TRBJ2-1 and V is TRBV7-2; 8 positions agree with TRBD1. The germline gives CDR1 SGHTA, CDR2 FQGNSA. V lost 3 bases, J lost 4 bases, and 5 bases stayed unmatched. The CDR3 runs 15 residues. The CDR3 protein is CASSFDRGTYNEQFF. The CDR3 DNA follows: TGTGCCAGCAGCTTCGACAGGGGCACGTACAATGAGCAGTTCTTC.

This clone showed up just a few times. V and J are TRBV6-5 and TRBJ2-7, with 10 bases matching TRBD2. CDR1 is MNHEY, CDR2 SVGAGI, per germline. The CDR3 runs to 15 residues. J gave up 1 base and V 6 bases, and 6 bases lay outside the gene matches. The DNA for the CDR3 is TGTGCCAGCAGGAAAGCGGGGGGGCTGTCCTACGAGCAGTACTTC. It codes for CASRKAGGLSYEQYF.

This chain connects TRBV2 to TRBJ2-7; D is possibly TRBD2 (6 bases). The length of the CDR3 is 15 residues. V lost 11 bases to trimming and J lost 6 bases, with 26 bases between them. The germline V gene encodes CDR1 SNHLY and CDR2 FYNNEI. CDR3 bases: TGTGCCGCCCTAGGGGCGGGACGGAACTCGGTCGAGCAGTACTTC. Translation gives CAALGAGRNSVEQYF.

J is TRBJ1-6 and V is TRBV2, with 10 bases that match TRBD1. The trim removed 6 bases at V and 10 bases at J, leaving 6 bases unmatched. The CDR3 is 14 residues long. The germline gives CDR1 SNHLY, CDR2 FYNNEI. CDR3 loop: CASSPGQGLSPLHF. The CDR3 DNA reads TGTGCCAGCAGCCCGGGACAGGGGCTGTCACCCCTCCACTTT. The complete variable domain, with remaining parts taken from reference TRBV2 and TRBJ1-6, reads EPEVTQTPSHQVTQMGQEVILRCVPISNHLYFYWYRQILGQKVEFLVSFYNNEISEKSEIFDDQFSVERPDGSNFTLKIRSTKLEDSAMYFCASSPGQGLSPLHFGNGTRLTVT.